This T cell receptor beta chain was profiled in a study of T cell repertoires in cytomegalovirus infection. Study information: Both recently identified HLA-C-restricted and well-studied HLA-B-restricted CMV epitopes were used in the study. Study findings and constraints: Adding up the frequency of public TCR beta families identified people who carried CMV plus the relevant HLA.

TCRdb re-called the reads through MiXCR, storing one row per CDR3 protein. The profile shows under 300,000 distinct CDR3 sequences, about 20% of them singletons. This clonotype was picked up a small number of times. The antigen remains unidentified. This CDR3 has 14 residues. The germline V gene encodes CDR1 SGHTA and CDR2 FQGNSA. V lost 6 bases and J lost 4; bases outside the gene matches: 6. The sample was cultured PBMCs, taken from culture after CMV antigen stimulation. The chain has TRBV7-2 and TRBJ1-5; 7 bases match TRBD1. The source is a human donor in good health (CMV status not recorded). Some clones in this sample may be carry-over from other donors' samples. CDR3 sequence reads: CASSTGQPNQPQHF. Written as DNA, the CDR3 is TGTGCCAGCAGTACGGGACAGCCGAATCAGCCCCAGCATTTT.